This TCR beta chain was sequenced in a study of T cell repertoires in breast cancer. General study points: Varied nucleotide sequences encoding shared TCRs suggest antigen-driven selection and expansion.

Unpaired genes were suppressed by blocking oligonucleotides during a second nested PCR. MiXCR, applied by TCRdb to the emulsion pairing reads, yields one record per CDR3 protein. The profile covers approximately 37,000 distinct CDR3 sequences, with about 41% appearing a single time and around 59% taken by the ten largest. This clonotype was picked up a small number of times. What it recognizes is unknown. Primers covering all TCR V genes were used in emulsion RT-PCR on CD8+ T cells. This CDR3 spans 14 amino acids. V lost 6 bases and J 1 base, leaving 9 bases between the germline ends. Germline V gene lookup returns CDR1 WNHNN and CDR2 SYGVQD (reference sequence).

Specimen: CD8+ T cells. The TCR originated in a pool of human donors with breast cancer or a healthy control (not recorded which). The chain links TRBV10-1 to TRBJ2-2; unclear D gene. CDR3 amino acids: CASRHGLNTGELFF. The CDR3 DNA reads as TGCGCCAGCAGACACGGTTTGAACACCGGGGAGCTGTTTTTT.